The rows below give T cell receptor beta chains drawn from one sample of a study of T-cell memory formation after mild COVID-19. MiXCR was run by TCRdb on the 5' RACE reads, yielding one entry per CDR3 protein. In the table there are about 33,000 distinct CDR3 sequences, roughly 21% of which are singletons. The sample was PBMCs or a T cell subset sorted from them (not recorded which). These receptor sequences come from an adult who had mild COVID-19 (a few samples of this study predate the infection). Cell type and time point are not known. Both conserved end residues are part of each CDR3. The D gene is left open where the match is weak. Expanded clones are given a class, and other clones once, few, many or no size at all.

j_call d_call v_call clone_size cdr3_aa cdr3_nt
TRBJ2-1 TRBD2 TRBV24-1 many CATSKGGGNEQFF TGTGCCACCAGTAAAGGCGGGGGCAATGAGCAGTTCTTC
TRBJ2-5 NA TRBV4-1 many CASSQAPAGQGKTQYF TGCGCCAGCAGCCAAGCCCCCGCTGGTCAGGGGAAGACCCAGTACTTC
TRBJ1-1 NA TRBV4-1 many CASSQGSVNTEAFF TGCGCCAGCAGCCAAGGATCGGTGAACACTGAAGCTTTCTTT
TRBJ2-5 NA TRBV2 many CASGIGRETQYF TGTGCCAGCGGGATAGGACGGGAGACCCAGTACTTC
TRBJ1-1 NA TRBV11-2 many CASSHPRGRTEAFF TGTGCCAGCAGCCACCCCAGAGGGCGCACTGAAGCTTTCTTT
TRBJ2-1 TRBD2 TRBV12-3/TRBV12-4 many CASSLRTSGDNEQFF TGTGCCAGCAGCCTTCGGACTAGCGGAGACAATGAGCAGTTCTTC
TRBJ2-5 NA TRBV4-1 many CASSHPGTAQETQYF TGCGCCAGCAGCCACCCAGGGACGGCTCAAGAGACCCAGTACTTC
TRBJ1-5 TRBD1 TRBV2 few CASREGARDQPQHF TGTGCCAGCAGGGAGGGGGCTAGGGATCAGCCCCAGCATTTT
TRBJ2-1 TRBD1 TRBV3-1 many CASSQGLTGIYNEQFF TGTGCCAGCAGCCAAGGGCTGACAGGGATCTACAATGAGCAGTTCTTC
TRBJ2-7 NA TRBV12-3/TRBV12-4 many CASSRTVSYEQYF TGTGCCAGCAGTCGGACGGTCTCCTACGAGCAGTACTTC
TRBJ2-3 NA TRBV4-1 NA CATGYSVDTQYF TGCGCCACCGGATATAGTGTGGATACGCAGTATTTT
TRBJ1-2 NA TRBV7-9 many CASSLAPSGGGYTF TGTGCCAGCAGCTTAGCGCCCAGCGGTGGGGGCTACACCTTC
TRBJ1-3 NA TRBV6-1 many CASSERRGGPKSSGNTIYF TGTGCCAGCAGTGAACGTAGAGGGGGTCCGAAGAGCTCTGGAAACACCATATATTTT
TRBJ2-7 NA TRBV18 many CASSPLSEGEQYF TGTGCCAGCTCACCCCTAAGTGAGGGGGAGCAGTACTTC
TRBJ2-1 TRBD2 TRBV7-8 many CASSLPAGVEYEQFF TGTGCCAGCAGCTTACCGGCGGGAGTGGAATATGAGCAGTTCTTC
TRBJ2-2 NA TRBV5-1 NA CASSLVPAGNTGELFF TGCGCCAGCAGCTTGGTGCCTGCGGGTAACACCGGGGAGCTGTTTTTT
TRBJ2-6 NA TRBV10-3 medium-sized CAISESKSPGPSDVLTF TGTGCCATCAGTGAGTCGAAGTCGCCAGGCCCCTCGGACGTCCTGACTTTC
TRBJ1-2 TRBD1 TRBV29-1 many CSVEAQGVNGYTF TGCAGCGTTGAAGCACAGGGGGTTAATGGCTACACCTTC
TRBJ2-3 NA TRBV5-8 many CASSLGTAGATDTQYF TGTGCCAGCAGCTTGGGTACGGCGGGGGCTACAGATACGCAGTATTTT
TRBJ2-3 NA TRBV5-1 many CASSLEGSTDTQYF TGCGCCAGCAGCTTGGAAGGGTCCACAGATACGCAGTATTTT
TRBJ2-1 NA TRBV24-1 NA CATSDLKRESHRNEQFF TGTGCCACCAGTGATTTGAAGAGGGAAAGCCATAGAAATGAGCAGTTCTTC
TRBJ2-5 TRBD2 TRBV7-2 NA CASSFTGQRGGETQYF TGTGCCAGCAGCTTCACGGGCCAGCGGGGTGGTGAGACCCAGTACTTC
TRBJ1-4 NA TRBV7-2 many CASSRRGSSHFNEKLFF TGTGCCAGCAGCCGACGGGGCAGCTCTCATTTTAATGAAAAACTGTTTTTT
TRBJ2-1 NA TRBV18 many CASSPIAEQFF TGTGCCAGCTCACCAATAGCAGAGCAGTTCTTC